This is a list of T cell receptor beta chains from one sample in a study of T cell clones after liver transplantation. TCRdb's copy holds only in-frame clones and misses some; the assay was immunoSEQ multiplex PCR. The sample has roughly 70,000 clones; more than 75% are singletons. The sample consisted of CD4+ T cells from blood, taken before liver transplant. These receptors were taken from a human donor who received a liver transplant. CDR3s include the opening cysteine and the closing phenylalanine or tryptophan. Fields, in order: CDR3 DNA, CDR3 protein, J gene, clone size, V gene, D gene. D genes are given only for firm matches. Where a row states a size, it is once, few, many or the class of an expanded clone; other rows omit it.

DNA: TGTGCCAGCACCCAGCGGACCAACTACCAAGAGACCCAGTACTTC
CDR3: CASTQRTNYQETQYF
J: TRBJ2-5
size: -
V: TRBV13
D: -

DNA: TGTGCCAGCAGCGAGGGACTAGCGGGACGCACAGATACGCAGTATTTT
CDR3: CASSEGLAGRTDTQYF
J: TRBJ2-3
size: -
V: TRBV7-9
D: TRBD2

DNA: TGTGCTAGTGGTGCCGGGCAGACTAGCACAGATACGCAGTATTTT
CDR3: CASGAGQTSTDTQYF
J: TRBJ2-3
size: -
V: TRBV12-5
D: -

DNA: TGTGCCAGTAGTATTACCCTAGCGGGAGCGGAGACCCAGTACTTC
CDR3: CASSITLAGAETQYF
J: TRBJ2-5
size: -
V: TRBV19
D: TRBD2

DNA: TGTGCCAGCAGTTCCACGGGGGCAGAATACGAGCAGTACTTC
CDR3: CASSSTGAEYEQYF
J: TRBJ2-7
size: -
V: TRBV2
D: -

DNA: TGCGCCAGCAGCTTGTTTGCGGGCTCCTACAATGAGCAGTTCTTC
CDR3: CASSLFAGSYNEQFF
J: TRBJ2-1
size: once
V: TRBV5-1
D: -

DNA: TGTGCCAGCAGCGCGTCCCCTTCATCGGGTGAAAAACTGTTTTTT
CDR3: CASSASPSSGEKLFF
J: TRBJ1-4
size: -
V: TRBV9
D: -

DNA: TGTGCCAGCAGCTTAAACCCGGGGACGAACACTGAAGCTTTCTTT
CDR3: CASSLNPGTNTEAFF
J: TRBJ1-1
size: -
V: TRBV7-3
D: -

DNA: TGTGCCAGCAGCTCCGGACAAGCAGAGACCCAGTACTTC
CDR3: CASSSGQAETQYF
J: TRBJ2-5
size: -
V: TRBV5-4
D: -

DNA: TGTGCCAGCAGCTTACAGGGTTACGATACGCAGTATTTT
CDR3: CASSLQGYDTQYF
J: TRBJ2-3
size: -
V: TRBV7-2
D: -

DNA: TGTGCCAGCAGTAAGGGTGCGGGGTGGTCAGATACGCAGTATTTT
CDR3: CASSKGAGWSDTQYF
J: TRBJ2-3
size: -
V: TRBV2
D: -

DNA: TGTGCCAGCCAATTAGCGGGGATCACAGATACGCAGTATTTT
CDR3: CASQLAGITDTQYF
J: TRBJ2-3
size: -
V: TRBV28
D: TRBD2

DNA: TGTGCCAGCAGCTTCGTAGCGGGAGGAAGGGCGAATGAGCAGTTCTTC
CDR3: CASSFVAGGRANEQFF
J: TRBJ2-1
size: -
V: TRBV7-8
D: TRBD2

DNA: TGTGCCAGCAGCTTAGATGGTGACAGGGAAGCTTTCTTT
CDR3: CASSLDGDREAFF
J: TRBJ1-1
size: -
V: TRBV11-3
D: -

DNA: TGTGCCAGCAGGGACACCTTAAACTATGGCTACACCTTC
CDR3: CASRDTLNYGYTF
J: TRBJ1-2
size: -
V: TRBV25-1
D: -

DNA: TGTGCCAGCAGCTTAGGCGGGGGAGACCCCTACAATGAGCAGTTCTTC
CDR3: CASSLGGGDPYNEQFF
J: TRBJ2-1
size: -
V: TRBV7-8
D: TRBD2

DNA: TGCGCCAGCAGCTCCGGGACTTACGTATACAATGAGCAGTTCTTC
CDR3: CASSSGTYVYNEQFF
J: TRBJ2-1
size: -
V: TRBV5-1
D: -

DNA: TGTGCCAGCTCGGAACTCGCGGACACAGATACGCAGTATTTT
CDR3: CASSELADTDTQYF
J: TRBJ2-3
size: once
V: TRBV18
D: -

DNA: TGTGCCAGCAGTGAGGCGGGCGCATATCAGCCCCAGCATTTT
CDR3: CASSEAGAYQPQHF
J: TRBJ1-5
size: -
V: TRBV6-1
D: -

DNA: TGTGCCAGCAGTGTAATTTCAGGGGGCCGGTACGAGCAGTACTTC
CDR3: CASSVISGGRYEQYF
J: TRBJ2-7
size: -
V: TRBV2
D: TRBD1

DNA: TGTGCCAGTAGCCTAGCGGGAGGGGGCTACGAGCAGTACTTC
CDR3: CASSLAGGGYEQYF
J: TRBJ2-7
size: -
V: TRBV19
D: TRBD2

DNA: TGTGCCAGCAGTTACGTGGGGTCGGGGGCCAACGTCCTGACTTTC
CDR3: CASSYVGSGANVLTF
J: TRBJ2-6
size: -
V: TRBV6-6
D: -

DNA: TGTGCCAGTAGTGTCGGGACAGGGCAACCGGGGGAGACCCAGTACTTC
CDR3: CASSVGTGQPGETQYF
J: TRBJ2-5
size: -
V: TRBV19
D: TRBD1

DNA: TGTGCCAGCAACCCCGGGACAGGGTTGGACTCCGGCTCCTACAATGAGCAGTTCTTC
CDR3: CASNPGTGLDSGSYNEQFF
J: TRBJ2-1
size: -
V: TRBV9
D: TRBD1

DNA: TGCGCCAGCAAGAAGGGGGCGGGATCCACCGGGGAGCTGTTTTTT
CDR3: CASKKGAGSTGELFF
J: TRBJ2-2
size: -
V: TRBV5-1
D: -

DNA: TGTGCCAGCAGTGATCCCGGGACTAGCCAAGAGACCCAGTACTTC
CDR3: CASSDPGTSQETQYF
J: TRBJ2-5
size: -
V: TRBV25-1
D: TRBD2

DNA: TGTGCCAGTAGTATCCCTGGCCAGGGATACAATGAAGCTTTCTTT
CDR3: CASSIPGQGYNEAFF
J: TRBJ1-1
size: -
V: TRBV19
D: -

DNA: TGTGCCAGCAGCTTAGGCACAGATACGCAGTATTTT
CDR3: CASSLGTDTQYF
J: TRBJ2-3
size: -
V: TRBV7-6
D: -

DNA: TGTGCCAGCAGCCGAGGGACTAGTAACACCGGGGAGCTGTTTTTT
CDR3: CASSRGTSNTGELFF
J: TRBJ2-2
size: -
V: TRBV7-6
D: TRBD2

DNA: TGTGCCAGTAGTTCTCGGGGCGGTGACCGTAACGGGGAGCTGTTTTTT
CDR3: CASSSRGGDRNGELFF
J: TRBJ2-2
size: few
V: TRBV19
D: -

DNA: TGTGCCAGCAGCCCACTGGGACAGGGTTTATGGAATGAGCAGTTCTTC
CDR3: CASSPLGQGLWNEQFF
J: TRBJ2-1
size: -
V: TRBV9
D: TRBD1

DNA: TGTGCCAGCAGCTTAGAGGGAGGGCTAGCCAAAAACATTCAGTACTTC
CDR3: CASSLEGGLAKNIQYF
J: TRBJ2-4
size: -
V: TRBV7-2
D: TRBD2

DNA: TGTGCCAGCAGTGAGGGTGGCTGGGAGGGCCAAGATACGCAGTATTTT
CDR3: CASSEGGWEGQDTQYF
J: TRBJ2-3
size: -
V: TRBV2
D: TRBD2

DNA: TGTGCCAGTAGTATCGCACCACTCTACGAGCAGTACTTC
CDR3: CASSIAPLYEQYF
J: TRBJ2-7
size: -
V: TRBV19
D: -

DNA: TGTGCCAGCACCCCCTCCCCGAGGGGACGGTACGAGCAGTACTTC
CDR3: CASTPSPRGRYEQYF
J: TRBJ2-7
size: few
V: TRBV28
D: -

DNA: TGCGCCAGCAGCTTGGACGGTGGATCGACAGATACGCAGTATTTT
CDR3: CASSLDGGSTDTQYF
J: TRBJ2-3
size: -
V: TRBV5-1
D: -

DNA: TGCGCCAGCAGTGACCTAGCGGGAGGGCCGAGGAATGAGCAGTTCTTC
CDR3: CASSDLAGGPRNEQFF
J: TRBJ2-1
size: -
V: TRBV10-2
D: TRBD2

DNA: TGTGCTAGTGGTCGGATTAGCGGTGGAGGGCAGTATTTT
CDR3: CASGRISGGGQYF
J: TRBJ2-3
size: -
V: TRBV12-5
D: -

DNA: TGTGCCAGCAGCTTGCTTATAGGGAGGGGCCACGAGCAGTACTTC
CDR3: CASSLLIGRGHEQYF
J: TRBJ2-7
size: -
V: TRBV5-4
D: TRBD2

DNA: TGTGCCAGTAGTATTCTAGCGGGAGGAAGCTCGAACATTCAGTACTTC
CDR3: CASSILAGGSSNIQYF
J: TRBJ2-4
size: -
V: TRBV19
D: TRBD2

DNA: TGCGCCAGCAGTTCCAGCAAGCCAGCCAAAAACATTCAGTACTTC
CDR3: CASSSSKPAKNIQYF
J: TRBJ2-4
size: once
V: TRBV10-2
D: -

DNA: TGTGCCAGCAGCCCTAGACTAGCGGGTGGCGAGCAGTACTTC
CDR3: CASSPRLAGGEQYF
J: TRBJ2-7
size: -
V: TRBV14
D: TRBD2

DNA: TGTGCCAGTAGTATAACAGGAGCGAACACTGAAGCTTTCTTT
CDR3: CASSITGANTEAFF
J: TRBJ1-1
size: -
V: TRBV19
D: -

DNA: TGCGCCAGCAGCCCAACAGGGAGGAATAGCAATCAGCCCCAGCATTTT
CDR3: CASSPTGRNSNQPQHF
J: TRBJ1-5
size: -
V: TRBV5-1
D: -

DNA: TGTGCCAGCAGCTTTACGGGAGGCCCAGATACGCAGTATTTT
CDR3: CASSFTGGPDTQYF
J: TRBJ2-3
size: -
V: TRBV7-9
D: TRBD2

DNA: TGTGCCAGCAGTTACTCGATCTTTGGGACTCCCGAAGGCTACACCTTC
CDR3: CASSYSIFGTPEGYTF
J: TRBJ1-2
size: -
V: TRBV6-5
D: -

DNA: TGTGCCAGCAGCTTGGGACTAAACTCCTACAATGAGCAGTTCTTC
CDR3: CASSLGLNSYNEQFF
J: TRBJ2-1
size: -
V: TRBV11-3
D: TRBD2

DNA: TGTGCCAGCAGCCAGACATCCTACGAGCAGTACTTC
CDR3: CASSQTSYEQYF
J: TRBJ2-7
size: -
V: TRBV2
D: -